A single T cell receptor beta chain is shown here with its context. The antigen this receptor binds is unknown. One base away there is no much larger clone; base qualities are not given. The immunoSEQ Assay, a bias-controlled multiplex PCR, was used to amplify TCRbeta CDR3 regions from genomic DNA. Processing in the source paper ran as follows. Within the assay, amplification of reference gene primers was used to estimate how many nucleated cells each sample contained. Sequence reads were collapsed and filtered to measure the absolute abundance of every unique TCRbeta CDR3 rearrangement. For each sample, productive Simpson clonality was calculated by taking the square root of Simpson's diversity index across productive rearrangements. Entries here come from immuneACCESS through TCRdb and include only in-frame sequences with V and J called. Some clones fail to appear in such tables; in the studies checked, an unresolved V gene covers under half of the shortfall, and the cause of the remainder is unknown. That table gives V, J and clone size, and the DNA gave D and trimming. For this sample the table gives approximately 380,000 clones, of which roughly nine tenths were detected only once. The top ten clones comprise roughly 0.9% of the sample.

CDR1 LNHDA and CDR2 SQIVND were looked up in the germline V gene (reference sequence). Trimming takes 3 bases off V and 2 bases off J; junction bases not matched to a gene: 5. The CDR3, cysteine through phenylalanine, is 15 amino acids long. Only CDR3 DNA is held: 45 bases, read in frame from base 1. These data originate in a study of blood T cell repertoires in COVID-19 (TCRdb year 2020). Concerning the study at large: The collaborator samples originated in the United States, Italy and Spain and spanned the acute and convalescent phases of COVID-19. The material from the prospective study consisted of cDNA or gDNA derived from T cells, B-cell-depleted T cells, or PBMCs. The dataset comprised deeply sampled blood TCRbeta repertoires from subjects exposed to, actively infected with, or recovered from COVID-19. The repertoires were released in a freely available public database intended as a resource for research on the immune response to SARS-CoV-2. Samples came from the ongoing ImmuneRACE study (first 160 participants) plus 1,254 subjects from 6 global collaborators. Nearly every sample came with metadata listing a de-identified subject ID, COVID-19 status, age in years and sex. Where available, HLA class I and class II types were obtained from metadata supplied by the sample provider rather than from assay-based typing. Here is what the overall study found, with its caveats: The amount of clinical and demographic metadata varied by source and participant and was provided uncurated.

In the prospective study, participants were about 18 to 95 years old, resided in approximately 22 geographic areas of the United States, and were enrolled through a virtual design. In the prospective study, participants were assigned to cohorts based on the clinical history participants reported in a screening survey and a study questionnaire. Exposed participants were defined as having been in contact with someone with a PCR-confirmed or clinician-diagnosed COVID-19 case within 2 weeks of study entry. Each participant in the prospective study had whole blood, serum and a nasopharyngeal or oropharyngeal swab collected by mobile phlebotomists. Over an approximately two-month period, participants in the prospective study had the option of providing additional blood draws and questionnaires. Before DNA extraction, prospective study blood samples were shipped either frozen or at room temperature.

The clonotype comes from a woman between 35 and 50 years old who had been exposed to COVID-19. The rearrangement joined TRBV19 to TRBJ2-5, with 8 junctional bases fitting TRBD2. The sample was PBMCs or T cells enriched from blood (not recorded which). CDR3 reads: CASSIGTSPQETQYF. The DNA sequence follows: TGTGCCAGTAGTATCGGGACTAGTCCTCAAGAGACCCAGTACTTC.